What follows are 20 T cell receptor beta chains derived from one specimen sequenced in a study of cytomegalovirus exposure and HLA in healthy donors. The primer mix had 60 Vbeta and 13 Jbeta primers. Produced via immunoSEQ multiplex PCR; TCRdb's table is partial and in-frame only. This table has a few hundred thousand clones, approximately 80% appearing once. Sequencing was performed on PBMCs. These receptors were collected from a young man in good health and CMV-seronegative.

This sequence joins TRBV7-2 and TRBJ2-3, with 8 bases aligning to TRBD2. The junction had 21 bases not matched to a gene; V was cut back by 5 bases and J by 5 bases. The CDR3 loop spans 19 amino acids. The germline V gene encodes CDR1 SGHTA and CDR2 FQGNSA. CDR3 bases: TGTGCCAGCAGCCCTCCTGATCTGTTGGGAGCGGGGGCAAGAGATACGCAGTATTTT. Protein product: CASSPPDLLGAGARDTQYF. Complete variable domain (other parts from reference TRBV7-2 and TRBJ2-3): GAGVSQSPSNKVTEKGKDVELRCDPISGHTALYWYRQSLGQGLEFLIYFQGNSAPDKSGLPSDRFSAERTGGSVSTLTIQRTQQEDSAVYLCASSPPDLLGAGARDTQYFGPGTRLTVL.

The chain uses TRBV5-1 and TRBJ2-5; 8 bases map to TRBD2. Germline loops: CDR1 SGHRS, CDR2 YFSETQ. The CDR3 spans 15 residues. J gave up 3 bases and V 1 base, and 5 bases lay outside the gene matches. This chain's CDR3 is CASSLSQGLEETQYF. The CDR3 nucleotides read TGCGCCAGCAGCTTGTCCCAGGGACTAGAAGAGACCCAGTACTTC.

This rearrangement joins TRBV5-6 to TRBJ2-1, with TRBD1 matching over 8 bases. Germline V CDR1 and CDR2: SGHDT, YYEEEE. Germline trimming cut 0 bases from V and 5 bases from J; bases unmatched to any gene: 7. The CDR3 consists of 16 residues. The CDR3 spells CASSLDQGTGNNEQFF. The CDR3 DNA follows: TGTGCCAGCAGCTTGGATCAAGGGACAGGCAACAATGAGCAGTTCTTC.

The chain joins TRBV20-1 to TRBJ2-7; D may be TRBD2 (6 bases). This CDR3 is built from 11 residues. Germline CDR1 and CDR2: DFQATT and SNEGSKA (reference sequence). Trimming cost V 6 bases and J 7 bases, with 13 bases left between them. In nucleotides, the CDR3 is TGCAGTGCCCGACTAGTCTCTGAGCAGTACTTC. Amino acid sequence: CSARLVSEQYF.

The CDR3 DNA follows: TGTGCCAGCAGCCCACATGGAGATACGCAGTATTTT. Translation gives CASSPHGDTQYF. The rearrangement joins TRBV9 to TRBJ2-3; D not resolved. V was pared by 4 bases and J by 5 bases, with 8 bases between. The CDR3 sequence is 12 residues long. Germline values: CDR1 SGDLS, CDR2 YYNGEE.

Only a few counts were recorded for this clone. V gene TRBV4-3 combines with J gene TRBJ1-6; D remains ambiguous. The ends were cut back, 4 bases at V and 0 bases at J, with 4 bases in the middle. The CDR3 covers 14 residues. Germline assignment: CDR1 LGHNA and CDR2 YSLEER. The CDR3: CASSRSSYNSPLHF. In DNA, the CDR3 is TGCGCCAGCAGCCGGAGCTCCTATAATTCACCCCTCCACTTT.

The chain recombines TRBV6-5 with TRBJ2-7; TRBD2 matches 10 bases. CDR3 length: 15 residues. Per the germline V gene, CDR1 is MNHEY and CDR2 is SVGAGI. V shed 5 bases, J shed 4 bases, and the junction held 8 bases outside the gene matches. In nucleotides, the CDR3 is TGTGCCAGCAGTGCTACTAGCGGGGTTTCTTACGAGCAGTACTTC. Protein product: CASSATSGVSYEQYF.

The chain is built from TRBV15 and TRBJ1-4, with 7 bases that match TRBD1. This CDR3 contains 20 residues. Germline loops: CDR1 LNHNV, CDR2 YYDKDF (reference sequence). The V segment lost 0 bases and the J segment 4 bases; nucleotides outside the gene matches: 17. The CDR3 region is CATSRDLGLQGGTFNEKLFF. Written as DNA, the CDR3 is TGTGCCACCAGCAGAGATTTGGGGCTCCAGGGGGGAACCTTTAATGAAAAACTGTTTTTT.

The chain carries TRBV9 and TRBJ2-7; the D gene is possibly TRBD1 (5 bases). With 0 bases removed from V and 0 bases from J, the gap between germline ends came to 10 bases. The CDR3 loop spans 15 amino acids. Germline V gene sequence: CDR1 SGDLS, CDR2 YYNGEE. The CDR3 DNA reads as TGTGCCAGCAGCGTAGCTGACGACAGCTCCTACGAGCAGTACTTC. Encoded protein: CASSVADDSSYEQYF.

The chain's CDR3 is CASSLRGRGETQYF. In DNA, the CDR3 is TGTGCCAGCAGCTTGAGAGGAAGAGGAGAGACCCAGTACTTC. The V and J genes are TRBV5-5 and TRBJ2-5; D is unresolved. The germline V gene encodes CDR1 SGHKS and CDR2 YYEKEE (reference sequence). V gave up 1 base and J gave up 4 bases, with 11 bases separating them. This CDR3 comprises 14 residues.

This clone was counted a single time. V is TRBV7-3 and J is TRBJ1-6; tentative D call: TRBD1 (5 bases). The CDR3 has 14 amino acids. Germline CDR1 reads SGHTA; CDR2 reads FQGTGA. Trimming removed 4 bases from V and 9 bases from J, with 13 bases in between. CDR3 DNA sequence: TGTGCCAGCAGCTCGGGGACTACGCGTTCACCCCTCCACTTT. It encodes CASSSGTTRSPLHF. Together with reference TRBV7-3 and TRBJ1-6, the CDR3 gives the full variable domain: GAGVSQTPSNKVTEKGKYVELRCDPISGHTALYWYRQSLGQGPEFLIYFQGTGAADDSGLPNDRFFAVRPEGSVSTLKIQRTERGDSAVYLCASSSGTTRSPLHFGNGTRLTVT.

V and J are TRBV7-9 and TRBJ2-3, with D maybe TRBD1 (6 bases). With 5 bases removed from V and 6 bases from J, the gap between germline ends came to 18 bases. The V gene's germline CDR1 is SEHNR and CDR2 FQNEAQ (reference sequence). This CDR3 is built from 15 residues. DNA of the CDR3: TGTGCCAGCAGCACTGGACAGTCCGTTGGGGATACGCAGTATTTT. As protein: CASSTGQSVGDTQYF.

Here the CDR3 reads CASSWGTGKTQYF. The CDR3 DNA reads TGTGCCAGCAGTTGGGGGACTGGGAAGACCCAGTACTTC. This chain uses TRBV27 with TRBJ2-5; D perhaps matches TRBD2 (6 bases). The CDR3 contains 13 residues. Trimming left V 4 bases short and J 6 bases short, with 12 bases between. Germline V lookup: CDR1 MNHEY, CDR2 SMNVEV (reference sequence).

The chain links TRBV7-9 to TRBJ1-2; D is unresolved. Deletions cut 1 base from V and 0 bases from J, with 18 bases between. Per the germline V gene, CDR1 is SEHNR and CDR2 is FQNEAQ (reference sequence). The length of the CDR3 is 18 residues. The CDR3 DNA reads as TGTGCCAGCAGCTTAGGAGGACTCCACTACGGGACTAACTATGGCTACACCTTC. It specifies CASSLGGLHYGTNYGYTF.

This sequence joins TRBV7-9 and TRBJ2-1, with TRBD2 matching 15 bases. With 4 bases clipped from V and 6 bases from J, the junction kept 7 bases outside the gene matches. This CDR3 comprises 17 residues. Germline CDR1 and CDR2: SEHNR and FQNEAQ (reference sequence). DNA of the CDR3: TGTGCCAGCAGCTCACGGACTAGCGGGGGGGGAGTCAATGAGCAGTTCTTC. Translating gives CASSSRTSGGGVNEQFF.

The chain carries TRBV20-1 and TRBJ1-2, with D unresolved. V lost 1 base and J lost 5, with 5 bases in between. Per the germline V gene, CDR1 is DFQATT and CDR2 is SNEGSKA (reference sequence). CDR3 length: 11 residues. The chain's CDR3 is CSARVSYGYTF. CDR3 in DNA: TGCAGTGCTAGAGTCTCGTATGGCTACACCTTC.

The gene calls are TRBV6-1 and TRBJ2-7; a weak D match, TRBD1 (7 bases). V was pared by 10 bases and J by 0 bases, with 16 bases between. CDR3 length equals 14 residues. The germline V gene encodes CDR1 MNHNS and CDR2 SASEGT. The chain's CDR3 is CATSRRGRSYEQYF. The CDR3 DNA reads TGTGCCACGTCCCGGAGGGGGCGCTCCTACGAGCAGTACTTC.

The chain recombines TRBV9 with TRBJ2-7, with 11 bases matching TRBD1. After removal of 1 base from V and 3 bases from J, the junction contained 3 bases not matched to a gene. Per germline, CDR1 SGDLS and CDR2 YYNGEE. The CDR3 extends over 15 amino acids. CDR3 residues: CASSVTGTGGYEQYF. The CDR3 DNA is TGTGCCAGCAGCGTAACCGGGACAGGGGGCTACGAGCAGTACTTC. The full variable domain, completed using reference TRBV9 and TRBJ2-7, is DSGVTQTPKHLITATGQRVTLRCSPRSGDLSVYWYQQSLDQGLQFLIQYYNGEERAKGNILERFSAQQFPDLHSELNLSSLELGDSALYFCASSVTGTGGYEQYFGPGTRLTVT.

This chain uses TRBV28 with TRBJ1-3; 9 bases are a match to TRBD1. Unmatched junction bases numbered 8, after V lost 5 bases and J lost 6 bases. Germline V gene data show CDR1 as MDHEN and CDR2 as SYDVKM. This CDR3 is 15 amino acids long. The CDR3 spells CASSPVDRGENTIYF. The CDR3 DNA reads TGTGCCAGCAGTCCCGTGGACAGGGGCGAAAACACCATATATTTT.

This chain joins TRBV28 and TRBJ2-7; 8 bases are shared with TRBD1. The CDR3 is 14 residues long. After removal of 3 bases from V and 2 bases from J, the junction contained 3 bases not matched to a gene. The germline CDR1 and CDR2 sequences are MDHEN and SYDVKM. The chain's CDR3 is CASSFTGGTYEQYF. The DNA for the CDR3 is TGTGCCAGCAGTTTCACAGGGGGAACCTACGAGCAGTACTTC.